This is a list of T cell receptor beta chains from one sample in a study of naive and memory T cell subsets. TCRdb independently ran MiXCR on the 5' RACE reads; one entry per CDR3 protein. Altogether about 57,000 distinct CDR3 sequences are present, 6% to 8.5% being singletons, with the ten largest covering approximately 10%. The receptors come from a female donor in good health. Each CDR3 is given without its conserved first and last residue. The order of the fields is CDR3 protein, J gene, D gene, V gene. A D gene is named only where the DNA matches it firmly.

CDR3: ASSRHPGQGTDTQY
J: TRBJ2-3
D: TRBD1
V: TRBV28

CDR3: ASSLESVGPGELF
J: TRBJ2-2
D: NA
V: TRBV5-5

CDR3: ASSHWGDGYT
J: TRBJ1-2
D: NA
V: TRBV4-2

CDR3: SARDRGRLAEAF
J: TRBJ1-1
D: NA
V: TRBV20-1

CDR3: ASSPGQGRNSPLH
J: TRBJ1-6
D: TRBD1
V: TRBV7-9

CDR3: ASSEGRRTSY
J: TRBJ1-6
D: NA
V: TRBV6-6

CDR3: SAPPDGEETQY
J: TRBJ2-5
D: NA
V: TRBV20-1

CDR3: SVYRDLNTEAF
J: TRBJ1-1
D: NA
V: TRBV29-1

CDR3: ASSSYHRSTDTQY
J: TRBJ2-3
D: NA
V: TRBV11-2

CDR3: ASRLSGSTDTQY
J: TRBJ2-3
D: NA
V: TRBV2

CDR3: ASSPFTNLYEQY
J: TRBJ2-7
D: NA
V: TRBV5-1

CDR3: ASSYRGTAPPYGDT
J: TRBJ1-2
D: TRBD1
V: TRBV6-5

CDR3: ASSPPPTRSYEQY
J: TRBJ2-7
D: NA
V: TRBV6-2/TRBV6-3

CDR3: ASSRSRGEQF
J: TRBJ2-1
D: NA
V: TRBV12-3/TRBV12-4

CDR3: ASSFSTEGGTEAF
J: TRBJ1-1
D: NA
V: TRBV5-1

CDR3: ASSLGGGHSGNTIY
J: TRBJ1-3
D: NA
V: TRBV7-2

CDR3: ASSLNLGHFEQF
J: TRBJ2-1
D: NA
V: TRBV27

CDR3: ASRFEDEGPGGNSPLH
J: TRBJ1-6
D: NA
V: TRBV6-5

CDR3: ASSPQDYQETQY
J: TRBJ2-5
D: NA
V: TRBV6-5

CDR3: SARDLGALGLAGEQF
J: TRBJ2-1
D: TRBD2
V: TRBV20-1

CDR3: ASSRKVGQGGTEAF
J: TRBJ1-1
D: TRBD1
V: TRBV27

CDR3: ASSPQGGAGSLPTEAF
J: TRBJ1-1
D: NA
V: TRBV7-2

CDR3: ASSQGRQGSYEQY
J: TRBJ2-7
D: TRBD1
V: TRBV3-1

CDR3: ASRRFVEEKLF
J: TRBJ1-4
D: NA
V: TRBV2

CDR3: ASSYREGAEAF
J: TRBJ1-1
D: NA
V: TRBV6-5

CDR3: ASSFPDRGQETQY
J: TRBJ2-5
D: TRBD1
V: TRBV7-2

CDR3: ACTQGAGPQH
J: TRBJ1-5
D: NA
V: TRBV30

CDR3: ASSELAWNSGANVLT
J: TRBJ2-6
D: NA
V: TRBV9

CDR3: SVGRSSSYEQY
J: TRBJ2-7
D: NA
V: TRBV29-1

CDR3: ASKGQGARNTEAF
J: TRBJ1-1
D: TRBD1
V: TRBV6-2/TRBV6-3

CDR3: ASSVSYEQY
J: TRBJ2-7
D: NA
V: TRBV5-4

CDR3: ASSYGQGHGYT
J: TRBJ1-2
D: NA
V: TRBV6-5

CDR3: ASSFTSGGNGELF
J: TRBJ2-2
D: TRBD2
V: TRBV5-1

CDR3: ASKVWSTFTDTQY
J: TRBJ2-3
D: NA
V: TRBV5-1

CDR3: ASSRQNANYGYT
J: TRBJ1-2
D: NA
V: TRBV12-3/TRBV12-4

CDR3: ASSYPGTSGSYNEQF
J: TRBJ2-1
D: TRBD2
V: TRBV6-6

CDR3: ASSSYRDSYEQY
J: TRBJ2-7
D: NA
V: TRBV7-9

CDR3: ASSYSGGAQPH
J: TRBJ2-7
D: NA
V: TRBV6-2/TRBV6-3

CDR3: ASLRVPDTGELF
J: TRBJ2-2
D: NA
V: TRBV12-3/TRBV12-4

CDR3: ATQDSHSGANVLT
J: TRBJ2-6
D: NA
V: TRBV6-6

CDR3: ASSYSPGKETQY
J: TRBJ2-5
D: NA
V: TRBV6-5

CDR3: ASVRGWGNYGYT
J: TRBJ1-2
D: NA
V: TRBV6-5

CDR3: ASSPQLTGNTIY
J: TRBJ1-3
D: NA
V: TRBV5-1

CDR3: SAHALKLGRRNTEAF
J: TRBJ1-1
D: NA
V: TRBV20-1

CDR3: ASSPRAGRAGTGRNSPLH
J: TRBJ1-6
D: TRBD1
V: TRBV7-9

CDR3: ASSGQDLNTEAF
J: TRBJ1-1
D: TRBD1
V: TRBV7-9

CDR3: SVGGHNTGELF
J: TRBJ2-2
D: NA
V: TRBV29-1

CDR3: ASSPSGYYGYT
J: TRBJ1-2
D: NA
V: TRBV3-1

CDR3: ASSRSGSPGLAGGSTDTQY
J: TRBJ2-3
D: TRBD2
V: TRBV11-2

CDR3: ASTQDTAGELF
J: TRBJ2-2
D: NA
V: TRBV6-2/TRBV6-3

CDR3: ASSPGGVTGELF
J: TRBJ2-2
D: NA
V: TRBV18

CDR3: SAPDHSYNEQF
J: TRBJ2-1
D: NA
V: TRBV20-1

CDR3: ASSLRRRGQSDQY
J: TRBJ2-7
D: NA
V: TRBV7-2

CDR3: ASSLARGRNEQF
J: TRBJ2-1
D: NA
V: TRBV7-2

CDR3: ASRTGGSHGYT
J: TRBJ1-2
D: TRBD1
V: TRBV19

CDR3: ASSRLGSYEQY
J: TRBJ2-7
D: NA
V: TRBV27

CDR3: ASSSVPGRGNEQF
J: TRBJ2-1
D: NA
V: TRBV5-8